The 20 T cell receptor beta chains below come from one sample, sequenced in a study of shared clonotypes between healthy human individuals. Only in-frame clones appear in the TCRdb table, and some are missing; sequencing was by immunoSEQ multiplex PCR. The table lists 1 million to 1.3 million clones, about four fifths of them singletons. What was sequenced was memory CD4+ T cells from PBMCs. Subset given: CD45RA-negative fraction. The receptors shown here come from a man aged 18 to 35 in good health. Some clones in this sample may be carry-over from other donors' samples.

The chain recombines TRBV20-1 with TRBJ2-7; D not certain. Looked up from germline, CDR1 is DFQATT and CDR2 is SNEGSKA (reference sequence). Trimming shortened V by 5 bases and J by 6 bases, and 11 bases separated the two germline ends. This CDR3 is 11 amino acids long. CDR3 sequence reads: CSAQGQGEQYF. CDR3 bases: TGCAGTGCTCAAGGGCAAGGCGAGCAGTACTTC.

This clone was seen more than once but under ten times. The chain recombines TRBV30 with TRBJ2-1; TRBD2 might be the D (5 bases). Trimming pared 4 bases from V and 10 bases from J, leaving 26 bases between. There are 16 residues in the CDR3. Looked up from germline, CDR1 is GTSNPN and CDR2 is SVGIG (reference sequence). The DNA of the CDR3 is TGTGCCTGGACCCCTCTAGCAGCTACCCTCAGAGGAGAGCAGTTCTTC. Amino acids: CAWTPLAATLRGEQFF.

This clone has only a few counts. At one end the junction does not follow the germline gene, possibly because of a read error. The chain joins TRBV28 to TRBJ1-2; D call uncertain. Germline CDR1 reads MDHEN; CDR2 reads SYDVKM. This CDR3 contains 14 residues. The CDR3 protein is CASSPFLGNYGYTF. The CDR3 bases are TGTGCCAGCAGTCCATTCTTGGGGAACTACGGCTACACCTTC.

CDR3 sequence: CASSELASLFLSGANVLTF. The CDR3, as DNA: TGTGCCAGCAGTGAACTTGCCAGCCTGTTCCTCTCTGGGGCCAACGTCCTGACTTTC. The chain has TRBV2 and TRBJ2-6; unclear D gene. This CDR3 has 19 amino acids. The germline V gene encodes CDR1 SNHLY and CDR2 FYNNEI. Trimming left V 2 bases short and J 0 bases short, with 17 bases between.

This rearrangement joins TRBV30 to TRBJ1-1, with D unclear. CDR1 GTSNPN and CDR2 SVGIG come from the germline V gene (reference sequence). The CDR3 spans 12 residues. Trimming removed 5 bases from V and 4 bases from J, with 11 bases in between. CDR3 DNA: TGTGCCTGGGGAACGGTGGGCACTGAAGCTTTCTTT. It translates to CAWGTVGTEAFF. The complete variable domain, with remaining parts taken from reference TRBV30 and TRBJ1-1, reads SQTIHQWPATLVQPVGSPLSLECTVEGTSNPNLYWYRQAAGRGLQLLFYSVGIGQISSEVPQNLSASRPQDRQFILSSKKLLLSDSGFYLCAWGTVGTEAFFGQGTRLTVV.

The chain uses TRBV6-1 and TRBJ2-1; 7 positions agree with TRBD1. V dropped 6 bases and J dropped 7; count of bases not matched to a gene: 6. The germline CDR1 and CDR2 sequences are MNHNS and SASEGT. The CDR3 covers 13 residues. For the CDR3, the DNA is TGTGCCAGCAGACCGGACAGGTATAATGAGCAGTTCTTC. Amino acids: CASRPDRYNEQFF.

The chain is built from TRBV5-4 and TRBJ2-3; TRBD2 might be the D (6 bases). CDR1 and CDR2 from the germline V gene are SGHNT and YYREEE (reference sequence). There are 15 residues in the CDR3. Trimming removed 1 base from V and 1 base from J, with 10 bases in between. The CDR3 spells CASSLRTTRTDTQYF. CDR3 sequence (DNA): TGTGCCAGCAGCTTGAGGACTACCCGCACAGATACGCAGTATTTT.

The V and J genes are TRBV30 and TRBJ1-6; D might be TRBD1 (5 bases). Germline V gene sequence: CDR1 GTSNPN, CDR2 SVGIG (reference sequence). This CDR3 has 15 residues. Trimming removed 4 bases at V and 3 bases at J, with 13 bases between. CDR3 in amino acids: CAWTAGTLYNSPLHF. The CDR3 DNA sequence: TGTGCCTGGACCGCCGGGACCCTCTATAATTCACCCCTCCACTTT.

The rearrangement uses TRBV25-1 and TRBJ1-4; D is ambiguous. Germline V gene data show CDR1 as MGHDK and CDR2 as SYGVNS. The CDR3 covers 12 residues. The V and J ends lost 6 bases and 4 bases respectively, with 6 bases between them. CDR3 sequence (DNA): TGTGCCAGCAGACATGGTAATGAAAAACTGTTTTTT. This encodes CASRHGNEKLFF.

Many counts were recorded for this clone. V usage is TRBV4-1 and J usage is TRBJ2-5; 7 bases align to TRBD1. The junction had 9 bases not matched to a gene; V was cut back by 0 bases and J by 8 bases. The CDR3 extends over 15 amino acids. Per germline, CDR1 MGHRA and CDR2 YSYEKL. This CDR3 is CASSQDFRDSGTQYF. The DNA for the CDR3 is TGCGCCAGCAGCCAAGATTTCCGGGACAGCGGAACCCAGTACTTC.

V and J are TRBV9 and TRBJ2-6; D gene unclear. The CDR3 length is 14 residues. Germline V gene lookup returns CDR1 SGDLS and CDR2 YYNGEE. The ends were cut back, 3 bases at V and 7 bases at J, with 11 bases in the middle. The CDR3: CASSGQRAANVLTF. CDR3 in DNA: TGTGCCAGCAGCGGTCAAAGGGCCGCCAACGTCCTGACTTTC.

The V and J genes are TRBV9 and TRBJ2-3; D may match TRBD1 or TRBD2 (5 bases each). Germline CDR1 and CDR2: SGDLS and YYNGEE. This CDR3 has 13 residues. V shed 0 bases and J shed 6 bases, with 8 bases lying between them. CDR3 coding DNA: TGTGCCAGCAGCGTAGTGGGGGTGGATACGCAGTATTTT. The encoded protein is CASSVVGVDTQYF.

This clone has more than one count but fewer than ten. This chain uses TRBV18 with TRBJ1-2, with a tentative D call TRBD1 (5 bases). V was shortened by 0 bases and J by 6 bases, with 14 bases between the two germline ends. CDR1 is KGHSH and CDR2 is LQKENI in the germline V gene. The CDR3 consists of 15 residues. The CDR3 DNA is TGTGCCAGCTCACCACCGGGGCGGGAGGTCGATGGCTACACCTTC. Protein product: CASSPPGREVDGYTF.

The chain combines TRBV27 with TRBJ1-1; TRBD1 matches at 7 bases. Germline V gives CDR1 MNHEY, CDR2 SMNVEV (reference sequence). This CDR3 is built from 18 residues. Unmatched junction bases numbered 16, after V lost 5 bases and J lost 1 base. DNA of the CDR3: TGTGCCAGCAGTAACTCCGGACAGGCCCGTCGGGGGAACACTGAAGCTTTCTTT. This translates into CASSNSGQARRGNTEAFF.

The chain links TRBV5-1 to TRBJ2-5; the match to TRBD1 covers 8 bases. This CDR3 has 16 residues. V lost 0 bases to trimming and J lost 2 bases; unmatched junction nucleotides: 6. The germline gives CDR1 SGHRS, CDR2 YFSETQ. Written as DNA, the CDR3 is TGCGCCAGCAGCTTGGACAGGGGGAATTATCAAGAGACCCAGTACTTC. Translating it yields CASSLDRGNYQETQYF. The entire variable domain, with the rest obtained from reference TRBV5-1 and TRBJ2-5, is as follows: KAGVTQTPRYLIKTRGQQVTLSCSPISGHRSVSWYQQTPGQGLQFLFEYFSETQRNKGNFPGRFSGRQFSNSRSEMNVSTLELGDSALYLCASSLDRGNYQETQYFGPGTRLLVL.

The V call is TRBV7-2, the J call TRBJ2-1, with D unclear. The CDR3 is made up of 15 amino acids. Trimming removed 7 bases from V and 4 bases from J, with 17 bases in between. CDR1 and CDR2 (germline): SGHTA, FQGNSA. CDR3 bases: TGTGCCAGCATCGAGTCTAGGCTACTTTACAATGAGCAGTTCTTC. As protein: CASIESRLLYNEQFF.

Concerning this clone: One base away lies a much larger clone, so this may be a sequencing read error. This specimen includes other DNA sequences encoding the same CDR3. The chain couples TRBV5-8 to TRBJ2-2, with TRBD1 as a possible D gene (6 bases). The CDR3 runs to 15 residues. V shed 0 bases and J shed 2 bases, with 8 bases lying between them. Germline CDR1 and CDR2: SGHTS and YDEGEE. In DNA form, the CDR3 reads TGTGCCAGCAGCTTGGTGGGGGCCAACACCGGGGAGCTGTTTTTT. The encoded protein is CASSLVGANTGELFF.

The J gene is TRBJ2-7, the V gene TRBV7-2, with D unclear. Trimming shortened V by 1 base and J by 1 base, and 8 bases separated the two germline ends. Germline CDR1 SGHTA, CDR2 FQGNSA. CDR3 length equals 14 residues. The DNA for the CDR3 is TGTGCCAGCAGCTTAGATTGGGGTTCCTACGAGCAGTACTTC. As protein: CASSLDWGSYEQYF.

This clone was seen once. The chain has TRBV7-2 and TRBJ2-7, with 8 bases matching TRBD2. Losses at the gene ends were 4 bases for V and 0 bases for J; bases not matched to a gene: 14. The CDR3 length is 18 residues. Germline lookup yields CDR1 SGHTA and CDR2 FQGNSA. The CDR3 reads CASSSRPSPGGASYEQYF. CDR3 DNA: TGTGCCAGCAGCTCAAGGCCATCCCCGGGGGGGGCCTCCTACGAGCAGTACTTC.

The count of this clone is one. The chain combines TRBV6-1 with TRBJ1-2; D gene uncertain. Trimming shortened V by 4 bases and J by 5 bases, and 11 bases separated the two germline ends. CDR3 size: 13 residues. CDR1 and CDR2 from the germline V gene are MNHNS and SASEGT. Here the CDR3 reads CASSATGLYGYTF. The CDR3 DNA is TGTGCCAGCAGTGCAACCGGGCTTTATGGCTACACCTTC.